This T cell receptor (beta chain) was recorded in a study of Graves' ophthalmopathy and Graves' hyperthyroidism listed by TCRdb under 2018. Background on the whole study: Peripheral blood samples were taken at the time of initial diagnosis, before any treatment was given. In several hyperthyroidism patients, the T-cell repertoires found in thyroid tissue were compared with those found in blood. Following sample collection, hyperthyroidism patients were given methimazole at a starting dose of 30 mg daily, and ophthalmopathy patients were given high-dose intravenous methylprednisolone. The 75 to 100 discovery patients were divided at random into training and test sets in a 7:3 ratio. In total, some 130 blood samples were TCR-sequenced: around 42 ophthalmopathy, about 75 hyperthyroidism and some 17 hyperthyroidism-to-ophthalmopathy patients. To tell Graves' ophthalmopathy apart from Graves' hyperthyroidism, and to predict which patients would progress to ophthalmopathy, the study relied on TCR beta repertoire signatures. A discovery set of 90 to 100 patients (approximately 42 ophthalmopathy, 57 stable hyperthyroidism) was enrolled to explore V-J signatures distinguishing ophthalmopathy from hyperthyroidism. An independent validation cohort was composed of fewer than 20 hyperthyroidism patients and around 16 patients who later progressed from hyperthyroidism to ophthalmopathy. Study-wide findings and limitations: In validation, the model predicted ophthalmopathy progression with nearly 71% sensitivity and around 72% specificity; more than ten predicted patients were CT-confirmed with GO in a median of 6.5 months. Sample size was not predetermined statistically, and investigators were not blinded to group allocation. In cross-validation, the 13-signature model distinguished ophthalmopathy from stable hyperthyroidism with more than 85% sensitivity and over 81% specificity, while in the test set the corresponding values were about 80% and 75%. Most of the expanded thyroid clonotypes with a frequency above 0.001 were also detected in blood, and it was suggested that the thyroid immune response may be reflected by blood repertoires.

For repertoire sequencing, TCR beta CDR3 regions were amplified from RNA transcripts. The first round was an RT-PCR using HTBI primers with the Qiagen OneStep RT-PCR kit, and this first round was followed by a second-round multiplex PCR, then size selection and purification. Libraries were sequenced paired-end with 100 bp reads on an Illumina HiSeq2000. The authors processed their data as follows. SOAPnuke was used for read processing, and reads with adapters, uncalled bases, a mean Phred below 15, or no exact constant-primer or identifier match were discarded. COPE v1.2.5 was used to merge high-quality paired reads. Clonotypes were defined as unique nucleotide sequences and were aligned to IMGT TRB V, D and J references using MiTCR v1.1. The analysis was limited to V-J combinations with a frequency above 0.0001, which together covered 99.2% of repertoires. For each V-J combination, a TCR clonal expansion and chaos score was defined as F50 clonal expansion divided by the chaos observed in the TCRdist matrix. Welch's t-statistics and random forest were used to reduce the features to 10 to 15 V-J combinations, which were then used as input to a naive Bayes classifier. Thyroid-blood repertoire similarity was quantified with the Morisita-Horn index. TCRdb ran its own pipeline on the public reads, namely fastp trimming at Q25 and MiXCR clone calling, and kept in-frame beta chains. Merged by CDR3 protein, the rows form single entries marked with the most common genes and DNA. What appears here as the V and J calls and clone size reflects TCRdb's work, not the paper's. The sample contains hundreds of thousands of distinct CDR3 sequences, 20% to 25% of them found a single time. Clones ranked in the top ten supply around 6.5% of the sample.

V lost 4 bases and J lost 1 base; the stretch between them is 12 bases long. There are 15 amino acids in the CDR3, from cysteine to phenylalanine inclusive. Of the read, only the CDR3 DNA is kept; its 45 bases are in frame from base 1. A patient counted as having stable hyperthyroidism if there was no progression to ophthalmopathy within 18 months of follow-up. Hyperthyroidism patients were newly diagnosed, with disease duration under 2 months, and aged 18 to 65 years. Patients with other autoimmune diseases, uncontrolled infections, pregnancy or lactation were excluded from the study. Clinical symptoms, serum thyroxine, TRAb, thyroid ultrasound and orbital computed tomography were used for diagnosis. Ficoll-Paque density gradient centrifugation was used to isolate PBMCs from around 10 ml of fresh peripheral blood. Total RNA was extracted using Trizol reagent, and RNA quality was checked on an Agilent 2100 Bioanalyzer.

A note on this clonotype: This receptor's antigen is unknown. Per-base qualities were not stored, and no clone one base away is much larger.

The chain is encoded by TRBV12-3 or TRBV12-4 joined to TRBJ2-3, and TRBD2 may be the D gene, going by 5 matching bases. The source is a woman between 18 and 30 years old with stable Graves' hyperthyroidism. Some clones in this sample may be carry-over from other donors' samples. Donor details come from another sample of the same person, matched by shared clones. The sample comprised peripheral blood. The CDR3 protein sequence reads: CASSSARGGTDTQYF. The DNA sequence is as follows: TGTGCCAGCAGTTCGGCACGGGGAGGCACAGATACGCAGTATTTT.